One and the same sample provided the 3 T cell receptor beta chains below, sequenced in a study of blood T cell repertoires in COVID-19. Data came from immunoSEQ multiplex PCR; TCRdb stores just in-frame clones and leaves some out. Of fewer than 95,000 clones in the sample, roughly nine tenths were seen once. The sequenced sample was peripheral blood. These TCRs come from a man in his fifties with acute or convalescent COVID-19.

Comment on this clone: The same CDR3 can be traced to other DNA sequences in this sample. The V and J genes are TRBV18 and TRBJ2-7, with 7 bases fitting TRBD1. CDR1 is KGHSH, CDR2 LQKENI, per germline. The ends lost 3 bases at V and 2 bases at J; junction bases unmatched: 4. The CDR3 covers 14 residues. CDR3 residues: CASSPRQGTYEQYV. As DNA, the CDR3 is TGTGCCAGCTCACCGAGACAGGGTACCTACGAGCAGTACGTC.

The rearrangement links TRBV9 to TRBJ2-7; D ambiguous. The germline gives CDR1 SGDLS, CDR2 YYNGEE. CDR3 length equals 15 residues. Deletions cut 0 bases from V and 2 bases from J, with 12 bases between. CDR3 region: CASSVAVGQTYEQYF. The DNA for the CDR3 is TGTGCCAGCAGCGTAGCCGTTGGGCAGACCTACGAGCAGTACTTC.

The rearrangement joins TRBV3-1 (or the pseudogene TRBV3-2) to TRBJ1-2; 12 nucleotides agree with TRBD1. V gave up 4 bases and J gave up 4 bases; unmatched junction bases: 4. Germline CDR1 LGHDT, CDR2 YNNKEL (reference sequence). The CDR3 runs 15 residues. The CDR3 loop reads CASSRDRGLGYGYTF. The CDR3 DNA sequence: TGTGCCAGCAGCCGGGACAGGGGGCTCGGCTATGGCTACACCTTC.